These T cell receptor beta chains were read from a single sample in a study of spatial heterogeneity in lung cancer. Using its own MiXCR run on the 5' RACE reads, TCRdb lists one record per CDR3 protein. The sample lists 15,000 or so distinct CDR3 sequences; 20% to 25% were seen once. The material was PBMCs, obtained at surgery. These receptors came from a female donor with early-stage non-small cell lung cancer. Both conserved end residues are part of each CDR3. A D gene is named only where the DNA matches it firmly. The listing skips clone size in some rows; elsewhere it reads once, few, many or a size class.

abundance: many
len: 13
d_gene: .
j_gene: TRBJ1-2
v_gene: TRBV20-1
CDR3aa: CSARVQGFYGYTF
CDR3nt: TGCAGTGCTAGAGTCCAGGGGTTCTATGGCTACACCTTC

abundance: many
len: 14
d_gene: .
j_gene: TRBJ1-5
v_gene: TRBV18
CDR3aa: CASSPGYSNQPQHF
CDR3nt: TGTGCCAGCTCTCCAGGGTATAGCAATCAGCCCCAGCATTTT

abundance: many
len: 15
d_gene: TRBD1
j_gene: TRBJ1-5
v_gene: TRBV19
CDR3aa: CASTRDRADNQPQHF
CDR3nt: TGTGCCAGCACCCGGGACAGGGCCGACAATCAGCCCCAGCATTTT

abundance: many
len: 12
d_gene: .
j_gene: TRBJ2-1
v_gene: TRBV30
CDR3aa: CAWTAGYNEQFF
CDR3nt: TGTGCCTGGACCGCAGGGTACAATGAGCAGTTCTTC

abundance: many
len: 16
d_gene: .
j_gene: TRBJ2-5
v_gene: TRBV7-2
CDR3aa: CASSPYWSHVIETQYF
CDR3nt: TGTGCCAGCAGCCCCTATTGGAGTCATGTTATTGAGACCCAGTACTTC

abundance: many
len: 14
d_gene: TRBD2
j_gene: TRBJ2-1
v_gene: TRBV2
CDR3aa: CASIGLAGLNEQFF
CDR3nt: TGTGCCAGCATTGGACTAGCGGGTCTTAATGAGCAGTTCTTC

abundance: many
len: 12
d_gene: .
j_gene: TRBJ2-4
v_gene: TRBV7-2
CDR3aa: CASSSWGLIQYF
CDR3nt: TGTGCCAGCAGCAGTTGGGGCCTCATTCAGTACTTC

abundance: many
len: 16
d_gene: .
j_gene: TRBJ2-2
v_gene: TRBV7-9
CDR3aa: CASSLRWGPNTGELFF
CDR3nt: TGTGCCAGCAGCTTACGGTGGGGACCGAACACCGGGGAGCTGTTTTTT

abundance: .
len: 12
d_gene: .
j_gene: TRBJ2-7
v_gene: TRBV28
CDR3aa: CASSLLPYEQYF
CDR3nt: TGTGCCAGCAGTTTATTACCCTACGAGCAGTACTTC

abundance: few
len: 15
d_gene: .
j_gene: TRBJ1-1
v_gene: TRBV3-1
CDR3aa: CASSQSRWSNTEAFF
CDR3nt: TGTGCCAGCAGCCAAAGTCGGTGGTCGAACACTGAAGCTTTCTTT

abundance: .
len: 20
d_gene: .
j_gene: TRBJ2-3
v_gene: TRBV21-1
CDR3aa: CASSTEKLAGDPRSTDTQYF
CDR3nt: TGTGCCAGCAGCACCGAAAAACTAGCGGGAGACCCCCGCAGCACAGATACGCAGTATTTT

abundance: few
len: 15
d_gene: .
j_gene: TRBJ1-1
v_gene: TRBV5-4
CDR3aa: CASSHLQQGSTEAFF
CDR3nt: TGTGCCAGCAGCCACCTCCAGCAGGGGAGCACTGAAGCTTTCTTT

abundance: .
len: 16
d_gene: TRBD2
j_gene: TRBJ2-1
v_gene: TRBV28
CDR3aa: CASTPGTSGRYNEQFF
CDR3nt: TGTGCCAGCACCCCGGGGACTAGCGGTCGATACAATGAGCAGTTCTTC